This T cell receptor beta chain was retrieved from a study of blood T cells in healthy people across ages. Germline V lookup: CDR1 MNHEY, CDR2 SVGEGT. The CDR3 totals 17 residues. The V and J ends lost 5 bases and 7 bases respectively, with 24 bases between them. The table lists this clonotype with a count of one. Antigen: not known. It was with a sample-barcoded 5' primer and a J-beta primer mix that a second PCR of roughly 7 to 12 cycles was run. Every single cDNA molecule received a tag from a template-switch adaptor with 12 random nucleotides. TCRdb ran MiXCR on the 5' RACE reads and lists one entry per CDR3 protein. The profile shows 850,000 to 1,100,000 distinct CDR3 sequences, more than 30% of them singletons. Whole-study results and caveats: The CMV status of each donor remained undetermined, and this could have confounded shifts in expanded clonotypes. Percentage of naive T cells showed a strong correlation with TCR beta diversity.

J is TRBJ1-5 and V is TRBV6-2 or TRBV6-3; no clear D gene. Material for sequencing was blood. This TCR was sampled from a young man in good health. The CDR3 nucleotides are TGTGCCAGCAGTGGCAGTCGCGGGTCATACCTAATCCAGCCCCAGCATTTT. Its protein product is CASSGSRGSYLIQPQHF.